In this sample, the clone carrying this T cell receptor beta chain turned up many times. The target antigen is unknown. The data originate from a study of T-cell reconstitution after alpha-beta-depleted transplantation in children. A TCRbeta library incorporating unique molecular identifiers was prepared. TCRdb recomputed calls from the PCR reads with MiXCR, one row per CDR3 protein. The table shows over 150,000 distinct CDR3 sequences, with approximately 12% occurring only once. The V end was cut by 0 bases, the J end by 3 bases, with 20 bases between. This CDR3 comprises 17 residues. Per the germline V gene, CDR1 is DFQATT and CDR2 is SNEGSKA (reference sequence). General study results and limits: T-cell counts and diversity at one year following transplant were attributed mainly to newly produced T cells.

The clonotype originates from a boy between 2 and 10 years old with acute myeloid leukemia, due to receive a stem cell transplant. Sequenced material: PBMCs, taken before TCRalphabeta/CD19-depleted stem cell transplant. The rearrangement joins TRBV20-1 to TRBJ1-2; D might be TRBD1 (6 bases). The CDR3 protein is CSARDGGRQEGYYGYTF. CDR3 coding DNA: TGCAGTGCTAGAGATGGTGGCAGACAGGAGGGGTACTATGGCTACACCTTC.